This T cell receptor beta chain was sequenced during a study of blood T cell repertoires in COVID-19. The CDR3 has 12 residues. V lost 6 bases and J 5 bases, leaving 10 bases between the germline ends. Germline V CDR1 and CDR2: MNHEY, SVGAGI. TCRdb's copy holds only in-frame clones and misses some; the assay was immunoSEQ multiplex PCR. The data hold approximately 270,000 clones, with 75% to 90% observed a single time. A remark on this clone: This sample also contains other DNA sequences that code for the same CDR3.

The sequencing sample was made of PBMCs or T cells enriched from blood (not recorded which). This receptor was obtained from a woman aged 30 to 39 with acute COVID-19. The chain recombines TRBV6-5 with TRBJ1-2; D is undetermined. The CDR3 region has the DNA TGTGCCAGCAGCCCCGGACTGTATGGCTACACCTTC. As protein: CASSPGLYGYTF.